Included here is one TCR beta chain sequence, with context. Its target is unknown. PRAID featured prominent immunodeficiency. This sample was taken from a study of stem cell transplantation in POMP-related autoinflammatory disease. Looking at the study overall: Defective thymoproteasomes were hypothesized to impair CD8+ T-cell positive selection. Study findings and constraints: In PRAID patients, the number of distinct TRB V-J gene pairings was restricted.

Generated by immunoSEQ multiplex PCR, the TCRdb table keeps only in-frame clones and is missing some. The sample has tens of thousands of clones, approximately 91% seen once; the top ten hold about 0.69%. From germline, CDR1 is MGHDK and CDR2 SYGVNS. Trimming removed 0 bases at V and 5 bases at J, with 4 bases between. The length of the CDR3 is 13 residues. Material: CD4+ T cells from PBMCs, obtained after stem cell transplantation. The source is a human patient with POMP-related autoinflammation and immune dysregulation (PRAID). The T cells may come from the graft donor. This chain uses TRBV25-1 with TRBJ2-2; D unresolved. The CDR3 coding sequence is TGTGCCAGCAGTGAATATTTTACCGGGGAGCTGTTTTTT. Translation gives CASSEYFTGELFF.